This TCR beta chain was captured by sequencing in a study of blood T cell repertoires in COVID-19. Study-level information: The origin of the acute and convalescent COVID-19 samples was the United States, Italy and Spain.

How the authors handled the data: The assay estimated nucleated cells by amplifying reference gene primers. TCRdb's copy holds only in-frame clones and misses some; the assay was immunoSEQ multiplex PCR. The V and J calls and clone size are taken from that table; D and trimming were inferred from the DNA. The data hold a few hundred thousand clones, with 88% observed a single time. V was trimmed by 2 bases and J by 0 bases, leaving 13 bases between them. CDR1 MNHEY and CDR2 SVGEGT come from the germline V gene. This CDR3 is built from 17 residues. The origin of this receptor is an elderly man with acute or convalescent COVID-19. Sequencing was done on a sample of peripheral blood. The chain carries TRBV6-2 or TRBV6-3 and TRBJ2-2; tentative D call: TRBD1 (6 bases). CDR3 amino acids: CASSYTSTGTNTGELFF. CDR3 bases: TGTGCCAGCAGTTACACAAGTACAGGGACGAACACCGGGGAGCTGTTTTTT.